This entry describes one T cell receptor beta chain. This specimen comes from a study of blood T cell repertoires in COVID-19. For the study at large: Samples came from the United States, Italy and Spain, spanning acute and convalescent COVID-19. Sample material is recorded as cDNA or gDNA derived from T cells, B-cell-depleted T cells, or PBMCs.

As originally analysed: Nucleated cell counts were estimated from reference gene primer amplification. TCRdb keeps only in-frame clones here, not all; method: immunoSEQ multiplex PCR. The V and J calls and clone size come from that table; D and trimming were worked out from the DNA. The repertoire includes 150,000 or so clones, about 86% of them detected once, and roughly 8% sits in the top ten. CDR3 length equals 17 residues. Germline CDR1 reads SNHLY; CDR2 reads FYNNEI. V shed 5 bases and J 0 bases; nucleotides not matched to a gene: 10. Material for sequencing was peripheral blood. The J gene is TRBJ1-5, the V gene TRBV2; 7 nucleotides align to TRBD1. The TCR was taken from a woman aged 55 to 70 with acute or convalescent COVID-19. The CDR3 sequence is CASSYRGGRASNQPQHF. CDR3 bases: TGTGCCAGCAGTTACAGGGGTGGAAGGGCTAGCAATCAGCCCCAGCATTTT.